Each of the 4 T cell receptor beta chains below was sequenced from the same sample in a study of post-analysis software for immune sequencing data (dated by TCRdb to the mid-2010s). These receptors are not linked to any known antigen. Results the study describes overall, beyond this receptor: Significantly higher frequencies in patients than in controls were found for roughly 5 TRBV segments, including TRBV5-6, TRBV5-1 and TRBV20-1.

Library preparation used PCR. TCRdb names Illumina HiSeq 2500 as the instrument used. To reduce PCR and sequencing biases, unique molecular identifiers were built into the TCR beta cDNA libraries. TCRdb reworked the public reads: Q25 trimming with fastp, MiXCR clone assembly, productive beta chains retained. When rows share a CDR3 protein, they turn into one entry using the most common DNA and genes. A total of approximately 570,000 distinct CDR3 sequences appear in this sample, about 40% of them only once. The ten most abundant clones make up approximately 1.7% of the sample. Source material: blood. The receptor set was obtained from a girl aged 10 to 17 with multiple sclerosis.

This clonotype has more than one count but fewer than ten. This chain uses TRBV27 with TRBJ2-1; possible D gene TRBD1, 7 bases. This CDR3 has 16 amino acids. Germline V gives CDR1 MNHEY, CDR2 SMNVEV (reference sequence). V gave up 3 bases and J gave up 5 bases, with 17 bases separating them. The CDR3 reads CASSLGGTGANNEQFF. CDR3 sequence (DNA): TGTGCCAGCAGTTTGGGAGGCACAGGGGCGAACAATGAGCAGTTCTTC.

This chain connects TRBV12-3 or TRBV12-4 to TRBJ2-2; D is possibly TRBD1 or TRBD2 (5 bases each). The length of the CDR3 is 15 residues. V lost 5 bases, J lost 2 bases, and 12 bases lay in between. The CDR3 is CASSLGTSNTGELFF. In DNA form, the CDR3 reads TGTGCCAGCAGTCTCGGGACCTCCAACACCGGGGAGCTGTTTTTT.

The chain has TRBV10-3 and TRBJ2-1, with unresolved D. CDR3 length: 14 amino acids. The V and J ends lost 2 bases and 1 base respectively, with 6 bases between them. Looked up from germline, CDR1 is ENHRY and CDR2 is SYGVKD. CDR3 sequence: CAISELESYNEQFF. The DNA for the CDR3 is TGTGCCATCAGTGAGCTCGAATCCTACAATGAGCAGTTCTTC.

A few counts support this clonotype. The chain couples TRBV4-1 to TRBJ2-7; D remains ambiguous. Germline loops: CDR1 MGHRA, CDR2 YSYEKL. This CDR3 contains 14 residues. V was trimmed by 2 bases and J by 0 bases, leaving 8 bases between them. The CDR3 protein is CASSQTASSYEQYF. The CDR3 coding sequence is TGCGCCAGCAGCCAAACAGCGTCCTCCTACGAGCAGTACTTC.